This TCR beta chain was profiled in a study of cytomegalovirus exposure and HLA in healthy donors. The CDR3 loop spans 12 amino acids. V was trimmed by 4 bases and J by 4 bases, leaving 5 bases between them. The V gene's germline CDR1 is MDHEN and CDR2 SYDVKM. This PCR relied on a set of 60 Vbeta primers and 13 Jbeta primers. This table comes from immunoSEQ multiplex PCR, and its TCRdb copy is limited to in-frame clones, with some not included. The sample contains roughly 200,000 clones, around four fifths of which appear only once. In this sample, this clone turned up once. Other DNA sequences in the same sample also yield this CDR3.

V is TRBV28 and J is TRBJ2-1; no clear D gene. The sequenced material came from PBMCs. The origin of this receptor is a woman between 55 and 75 years old in good health and CMV-seropositive. Written as DNA, the CDR3 is TGTGCCAGCAGTTCTTTGTACAATGAGCAGTTCTTC. Translation gives CASSSLYNEQFF. Using reference TRBV28 and TRBJ2-1 for the parts outside the CDR3, the full variable domain is DVKVTQSSRYLVKRTGEKVFLECVQDMDHENMFWYRQDPGLGLRLIYFSYDVKMKEKGDIPEGYSVSREKKERFSLILESASTNQTSMYLCASSSLYNEQFFGPGTRLTVL.